The clone carrying this T cell receptor (beta chain) has just one count. These data originate in a study of tumor-infiltrating lymphocytes in localized non-small cell lung cancer. Study context: The cohort mixed smokers and never-smokers, several histologies, and some post-neoadjuvant-chemotherapy samples. From each patient, both tumor and uninvolved lung, non-adjacent to tumor, were sampled.

V lost 3 bases and J 1 base, leaving 9 bases between the germline ends. The CDR3 is 14 residues long. Germline values: CDR1 MGHDK, CDR2 SYGVNS. Clones were sequenced by immunoSEQ multiplex PCR, and TCRdb holds only the in-frame ones, with some missing. Of more than 9,000 clones in the sample, nearly 65% were seen once. This receptor was taken from a human donor with non-small cell lung cancer. The sample consisted of lung tumor tissue. The chain links TRBV25-1 to TRBJ2-5, with D tentatively TRBD2 (7 bases). The CDR3 DNA is TGTGCCAGCAGTGAGGGAGGGGGCCAAGAGACCCAGTACTTC. Translation gives CASSEGGGQETQYF.